Listed here are 32 T cell receptor beta chains from one sample, sequenced in a study of blood T cells in healthy people across ages. A sample-barcoded 5' primer and a J-beta primer mix were used in a second PCR of roughly 7 to 11 cycles. Each CDR3 protein gets one entry after TCRdb re-called the 5' RACE reads with MiXCR. The sample has roughly 550,000 distinct CDR3 sequences, around 24% seen once. These same data were also listed under a study on T cells of mothers and their children.

Sequencing used blood. The source is a boy aged 5-17 years in good health.

In the case of this clonotype: Sequence at one end of the junction differs from germline and may be a read error. The gene calls are TRBV6-1 and TRBJ1-2; D call uncertain. The CDR3 loop spans 15 amino acids. CDR1 MNHNS and CDR2 SASEGT come from the germline V gene. The CDR3 sequence is CASSEGIAKSYGYTF. The DNA for the CDR3 is TGTGCTAGCAGTGAAGGGATCGCGAAGTCCTATGGCTACACCTTC.

This sequence joins TRBV5-5 and TRBJ2-5, with TRBD1 as a possible D gene (6 bases). The J call may be in error: the DNA end matches TRBJ2-7 better. Germline assignment: CDR1 SGHKS and CDR2 YYEKEE (reference sequence). This CDR3 has 14 residues. The CDR3 region has the DNA TGTGCCAGCAGCCCGACAGGCCAAACCTACGAGCAGTACTTC. It translates to CASSPTGQTYEQYF.

The genes are TRBV12-3 or TRBV12-4 and TRBJ2-3, with 8 positions matching TRBD1. This CDR3 is built from 14 residues. V lost 3 bases to trimming and J lost 7 bases; unmatched junction nucleotides: 6. CDR3 sequence (DNA): TGTGCCAGCAGTTTGGCAGGGGGCTGGAATACGCAGTATTTT. Its protein product is CASSLAGGWNTQYF.

The chain recombines TRBV20-1 with TRBJ1-6; no clear D gene. Between the trimmed V and J ends, which lost 3 bases and 3 bases, there was a span of 9 bases. CDR3 length: 14 residues. Germline V gene lookup returns CDR1 DFQATT and CDR2 SNEGSKA (reference sequence). Here the CDR3 DNA reads TGCAGTGCTAGGGTAGTCCGCTATAATTCACCCCTCCACTTT. Translation: CSARVVRYNSPLHF.

This chain joins TRBV6-5 and TRBJ1-2; 10 nucleotides agree with TRBD1. This CDR3 is built from 17 residues. Germline CDR1 reads MNHEY; CDR2 reads SVGAGI. V was clipped by 4 bases and J by 3 bases; unmatched bases: 11. CDR3 protein: CASSWILGTGEDYGYTF. CDR3 nucleotides: TGTGCCAGCAGTTGGATCCTCGGGACAGGGGAGGACTATGGCTACACCTTC.

The chain employs TRBV7-8 and TRBJ2-7, with 15 bases fitting TRBD2. In germline, CDR1 is SGHVS, CDR2 FQNEAQ. The CDR3 length is 16 residues. Trimming cost V 3 bases and J 4 bases; bases outside gene matches: 4. CDR3 coding DNA: TGTGCCAGCAGCTTGGGGACTAGCGGGAGGTTTTACGAGCAGTACTTC. This codes for CASSLGTSGRFYEQYF.

This rearrangement joins TRBV7-2 to TRBJ1-2, with a possible D match to TRBD1 (5 bases). V dropped 5 bases and J dropped 6 bases, with 22 bases sitting between them. The CDR3 length is 16 residues. Looked up from germline, CDR1 is SGHTA and CDR2 is FQGNSA. The CDR3 loop is CASSTDWAGVEDGYTF. The CDR3 DNA reads as TGTGCCAGCAGCACCGATTGGGCGGGGGTAGAAGATGGCTACACCTTC.

This sequence joins TRBV29-1 and TRBJ2-5; D is unresolved. Trimming removed 5 bases at V and 3 bases at J, with 4 bases between. This CDR3 spans 10 amino acids. Germline loops: CDR1 SQVTM, CDR2 ANQGSEA. Here the CDR3 DNA reads TGCAGCGTTCGCGAAGAGACCCAGTACTTC. As protein: CSVREETQYF.

In this sample, this clonotype turned up a few times. The V gene is TRBV7-3, the J gene TRBJ2-1; 11 bases line up with TRBD2. The germline CDR1 and CDR2 sequences are SGHTA and FQGTGA. The CDR3 consists of 15 residues. J was trimmed by 6 bases and V by 6 bases; bases with no gene match: 7. The CDR3 loop is CASSTSGSKGNEQFF. The CDR3, as DNA: TGTGCCAGCAGTACTAGCGGGAGTAAAGGCAATGAGCAGTTCTTC. The entire variable domain, with the rest obtained from reference TRBV7-3 and TRBJ2-1, is as follows: GAGVSQTPSNKVTEKGKYVELRCDPISGHTALYWYRQSLGQGPEFLIYFQGTGAADDSGLPNDRFFAVRPEGSVSTLKIQRTERGDSAVYLCASSTSGSKGNEQFFGPGTRLTVL.

This clonotype came up a few times. The rearrangement uses TRBV20-1 and TRBJ1-4; 7 nucleotides align to TRBD1. In germline, CDR1 is DFQATT, CDR2 SNEGSKA (reference sequence). Trimming cost V 3 bases and J 4 bases; bases outside gene matches: 5. The CDR3 totals 14 residues. The CDR3 DNA reads TGCAGTGCTAGTATGGGACAGATTAATGAAAAACTGTTTTTT. Translation gives CSASMGQINEKLFF.

V is TRBV2 and J is TRBJ1-2; D remains unclear. This CDR3 has 12 residues. With 4 bases removed from V and 8 bases from J, the gap between germline ends came to 11 bases. CDR1 and CDR2 from the germline V gene are SNHLY and FYNNEI. The CDR3 DNA reads TGTGCCAGCAGTGGTGACATTGGGGGCTACACCTTC. The encoded protein is CASSGDIGGYTF.

The chain joins TRBV7-6 to TRBJ2-1; D ambiguous. CDR1 and CDR2 (germline): SGHVS, FNYEAQ. CDR3 length: 15 amino acids. V was trimmed by 1 base and J by 8 bases, leaving 15 bases between them. CDR3 nucleotide sequence: TGTGCCAGCAGCTTAGGGTCCGAGATGATCCATGAGCAGTTCTTC. As protein: CASSLGSEMIHEQFF.

The chain combines TRBV7-8 with TRBJ1-2, with unresolved D. The CDR3 extends over 14 amino acids. The V gene's germline CDR1 is SGHVS and CDR2 FQNEAQ. The V end was cut by 0 bases, the J end by 7 bases, with 12 bases between. The CDR3 bases are TGTGCCAGCAGCTTAGCGGTCCCTCAACCTGGCTACACCTTC. Encoded protein: CASSLAVPQPGYTF.

This clonotype was seen only a few times. The chain combines TRBV20-1 with TRBJ1-1; D might be TRBD1 (5 bases). The CDR3 contains 13 residues. Trimming left V 4 bases short and J 4 bases short, with 13 bases between. The germline CDR1 and CDR2 sequences are DFQATT and SNEGSKA (reference sequence). The CDR3 DNA is TGCAGTGCTATGGGGGGTTGGGGCACTGAAGCTTTCTTT. It translates to CSAMGGWGTEAFF.

This chain uses TRBV7-9 with TRBJ2-5; D gene ambiguous. The CDR3 contains 14 residues. CDR1 is SEHNR, CDR2 FQNEAQ, per germline (reference sequence). V lost 0 bases and J lost 2, with 7 bases in between. The CDR3 sequence is CASSLAVRQETQYF. The CDR3 bases are TGTGCCAGCAGCTTAGCGGTTAGACAAGAGACCCAGTACTTC.

This clonotype has ten or more counts. The chain has TRBV7-9 and TRBJ2-1; no clear D gene. This CDR3 region has 12 residues. V dropped 2 bases and J dropped 6 bases, with 5 bases sitting between them. Germline V gene sequence: CDR1 SEHNR, CDR2 FQNEAQ (reference sequence). The chain's CDR3 is CASSLKGNEQFF. For the CDR3, the DNA is TGTGCCAGCAGCTTAAAGGGCAATGAGCAGTTCTTC.

The rearrangement joins TRBV7-2 to TRBJ2-3; the D gene is possibly TRBD1 (6 bases). The V end was cut by 7 bases, the J end by 0 bases, with 14 bases between. The germline V gene has CDR1 SGHTA and CDR2 FQGNSA. The CDR3 covers 15 residues. CDR3 protein: CASTYRAVSTDTQYF. CDR3 DNA sequence: TGTGCCAGCACCTACAGGGCAGTTAGCACAGATACGCAGTATTTT.

This clonotype was picked up a small number of times. The rearrangement uses TRBV20-1 and TRBJ2-7; 14 bases agree with TRBD2. V lost 6 bases to trimming and J lost 2 bases; unmatched junction nucleotides: 3. Germline assignment: CDR1 DFQATT and CDR2 SNEGSKA (reference sequence). This CDR3 region has 14 residues. The CDR3 loop is CSAAGLAGAYEQYF. DNA of the CDR3: TGCAGTGCGGCGGGACTAGCGGGAGCCTACGAGCAGTACTTC.

This chain links TRBV6-6 with TRBJ1-2; the match to TRBD1 covers 7 bases. Germline CDR1 MNHNY, CDR2 SVGAGI (reference sequence). This CDR3 contains 13 residues. V shed 7 bases, J shed 8 bases, and the junction held 10 bases outside the gene matches. The CDR3: CASTTDRAEGYTF. In DNA, the CDR3 is TGTGCCAGCACCACCGACAGGGCTGAGGGCTACACCTTC.

The chain couples TRBV2 to TRBJ2-6; D not resolved. Deletions cut 6 bases from V and 2 bases from J, with 5 bases between. Germline CDR1 and CDR2: SNHLY and FYNNEI. This CDR3 has 13 amino acids. The CDR3 DNA sequence: TGTGCCAGCAGGTCAGCTGGGGCCAACGTCCTGACTTTC. Protein: CASRSAGANVLTF.

This clonotype was observed at least ten times. The chain carries TRBV20-1 and TRBJ2-4; D ambiguous. In germline, CDR1 is DFQATT, CDR2 SNEGSKA (reference sequence). CDR3 length equals 10 residues. Trimming shortened V by 5 bases and J by 7 bases, and 6 bases separated the two germline ends. CDR3 amino acids: CSAWANIQYF. Written as DNA, the CDR3 is TGCAGTGCTTGGGCGAACATTCAGTACTTC.

This clonotype was detected once. The rearrangement links TRBV12-3 or TRBV12-4 to TRBJ2-3, with a weak D call TRBD2 (6 bases). V lost 7 bases and J lost 4, with 18 bases in between. There are 15 residues in the CDR3. The CDR3 here is CASTTYGASADTQYF. DNA of the CDR3: TGTGCCAGCACCACCTACGGGGCTAGCGCAGATACGCAGTATTTT.

The chain uses TRBV9 and TRBJ2-4; the match to TRBD1 covers 7 bases. V dropped 0 bases and J dropped 0; count of bases not matched to a gene: 0. CDR3 length equals 15 residues. CDR1 SGDLS and CDR2 YYNGEE come from the germline V gene. CDR3 residues: CASSVGQGAKNIQYF. The CDR3 nucleotides read TGTGCCAGCAGCGTAGGACAGGGAGCCAAAAACATTCAGTACTTC.

This clonotype has a handful of counts. The chain has TRBV7-9 and TRBJ1-1; TRBD1 might be the D (5 bases). V was cut by 0 bases and J by 6 bases, with 11 bases left in between. CDR3 length equals 14 residues. The germline V gene has CDR1 SEHNR and CDR2 FQNEAQ (reference sequence). CDR3: CASSLASRVAEAFF. The CDR3 coding sequence is TGTGCCAGCAGCTTAGCGTCCAGGGTCGCTGAAGCTTTCTTT.

The chain has TRBV7-9 and TRBJ2-7; TRBD1 might be the D (6 bases). Looked up from germline, CDR1 is SEHNR and CDR2 is FQNEAQ (reference sequence). V shed 8 bases and J shed 2 bases, with 13 bases lying between them. This CDR3 has 13 amino acids. The CDR3 spells CASRRDIAYEQYF. CDR3 nucleotides: TGTGCCAGCCGCCGGGACATAGCCTACGAGCAGTACTTC. Full variable domain (remainder filled in from reference TRBV7-9 and TRBJ2-7): DTGVSQNPRHKITKRGQNVTFRCDPISEHNRLYWYRQTLGQGPEFLTYFQNEAQLEKSRLLSDRFSAERPKGSFSTLEIQRTEQGDSAMYLCASRRDIAYEQYFGPGTRLTVT.

The CDR3: CASSQNSGRYTQYF. CDR3 in DNA: TGTGCCAGCAGCCAAAATAGCGGGAGGTATACGCAGTATTTT. The rearrangement joins TRBV4-2 to TRBJ2-3; TRBD2 matches 10 bases. This CDR3 is 14 amino acids long. Germline loops: CDR1 LGHNA, CDR2 YNFKEQ. Losses at the gene ends were 2 bases for V and 7 bases for J; bases not matched to a gene: 3.

This clonotype has just a few counts. The rearrangement joins TRBV7-9 to TRBJ2-1; the D gene is possibly TRBD1 (5 bases). The J call may be in error: the DNA end matches TRBJ2-5 better. The CDR3 has 14 residues. The V gene's germline CDR1 is SEHNR and CDR2 FQNEAQ (reference sequence). In nucleotides, the CDR3 is TGTGTCGTCAAGGGGCGAGAAAACCAAGAGACCCAGTACTTC. Translating gives CVVKGRENQETQYF.

The V call is TRBV29-1, the J call TRBJ1-1, with 7 bases matching TRBD1. Germline V CDR1 and CDR2: SQVTM, ANQGSEA. With 4 bases clipped from V and 0 bases from J, the junction kept 8 bases outside the gene matches. CDR3 size: 15 residues. This CDR3 reads CSVGRDSFMNTEAFF. The DNA for the CDR3 is TGCAGCGTTGGACGGGACAGCTTCATGAACACTGAAGCTTTCTTT.

This clonotype showed up just a few times. The rearrangement joins TRBV20-1 to TRBJ2-3; 11 bases fit TRBD2. The CDR3 covers 14 residues. Germline V CDR1 and CDR2: DFQATT, SNEGSKA (reference sequence). V was clipped by 5 bases and J by 2 bases; unmatched bases: 3. This chain's CDR3 is CSASSGGYTDTQYF. CDR3 in DNA: TGCAGTGCTTCTAGCGGGGGGTACACAGATACGCAGTATTTT.

Worth noting for this clonotype: One end of the junction varies from germline; a read error may be responsible. V and J are TRBV7-2 and TRBJ1-2; a possible D gene is TRBD1 (5 bases). The CDR3 is 15 residues long. The germline CDR1 and CDR2 sequences are SGHTA and FQGNSA. CDR3 bases: TGTGCCGGCAGCCCCTTCGGGGGGGGACCTTATGGCTACACCTTC. The encoded protein is CAGSPFGGGPYGYTF.

In DNA form, the CDR3 reads TGCAGTGCTAGGACTAGCGGGAGTACTGGTGTATCCTACAATGAGCAGTTCTTC. Translated, it gives CSARTSGSTGVSYNEQFF. The V gene is TRBV20-1, the J gene TRBJ2-1; 12 bases line up with TRBD2. Germline CDR1 and CDR2: DFQATT and SNEGSKA (reference sequence). Germline trimming cut 3 bases from V and 1 base from J; bases unmatched to any gene: 10. The CDR3 has 18 residues.

This chain uses TRBV10-3 with TRBJ2-5, with 14 bases lining up with TRBD2. Unmatched junction bases numbered 17, after V lost 9 bases and J lost 11 bases. CDR1 ENHRY and CDR2 SYGVKD come from the germline V gene. The CDR3 totals 16 residues. CDR3 DNA sequence: TGTGCCATAGCCCCGGGACTAGCGGGAGCTTACGGTGAGCAGTACTTC. This encodes CAIAPGLAGAYGEQYF.